The 24 T cell receptor beta chains given below trace back to one sample, sequenced in a study of T cell clonality in common variable immunodeficiency. TCRdb's table, derived via immunoSEQ multiplex PCR, lists solely in-frame clones and lacks some. The sample counts about 21,000 clones, none seen once; the ten largest own around 2%. Study findings and constraints: In common variable immunodeficiency, TCR beta chains reportedly carried fewer deletions and N-nucleotide insertions.

Their antigens remain unidentified. The specimen sequenced was peripheral blood mononuclear cells. Receptor source: a human donor with common variable immunodeficiency.

This clone has a count of ten or more. The part of the CDR3 DNA that was read is TGTGCCAGCAGCCCCCAAAGGACAGGGGTGGGCGAG. Amino acids: CASSPQRTGVGE. From start to end, the CDR3 is CASSPQRTGVGEQYF. The chain is built from TRBV7-2 and TRBJ2-7; 9 bases fit TRBD1. The read is 3 residues too short to cover the CDR3 end, so that end is filled in from the germline J gene. Germline V CDR1 and CDR2: SGHTA, FQGNSA. The V and J ends lost 5 bases and 6 bases, in that order; junction bases with no gene match: 11. This CDR3 is built from 15 residues.

This clone came up many times. Read data end 3 residues before the CDR3 end; the end is taken from the germline J gene. The chain has TRBV28 and TRBJ2-5; 15 bases fit TRBD2. Germline trimming cut 4 bases from V and 4 bases from J; bases unmatched to any gene: 10. CDR3 length equals 18 residues. The V gene's germline CDR1 is MDHEN and CDR2 SYDVKM. CDR3 loop: CASSSGLAGGPRSETQYF. CDR3 DNA (partial): TGTGCCAGCAGTTCAGGACTAGCGGGGGGGCCTCGTTCAGAGACC.

In its sample, this clone was seen many times. The read gets to within 3 residues of the CDR3 end, and the germline J gene fills in the rest. The rearrangement uses TRBV20-1 and TRBJ2-3; 12 bases are shared with TRBD2. J lost 5 bases, V lost 6 bases, and 9 bases had no gene match. Germline CDR1 is DFQATT and CDR2 is SNEGSKA (reference sequence). The CDR3 totals 15 residues. CDR3 bases read: TGCAGTGCACCACCCGCTAGCGGGGGGGTAGATACG. Its translation is CSAPPASGGVDT. The entire CDR3 sequence reads CSAPPASGGVDTQYF.

This clone came up many times. Germline is not matched at one junction end, which may reflect a read error. Read data end 3 residues before the CDR3 end; the end is taken from the germline J gene. The genes are TRBV4-2 and TRBJ2-3; TRBD2 matches at 7 bases. The CDR3 covers 16 residues. CDR1 is LGHNA and CDR2 is YNFKEQ in the germline V gene. The part of the CDR3 DNA that was read is TGCGCCAGCAGCCAAGATAGGAGCGGGGTGACAGATACG. This gives the protein CASSQDRSGVTDT. The entire CDR3 is CASSQDRSGVTDTQYF.

This clone was counted at least ten times. The read terminates 3 residues ahead of where the CDR3 ends, so the germline J gene completes it. The chain is built from TRBV19 and TRBJ2-4; D possibly corresponds to TRBD2 (7 bases). This CDR3 is built from 16 residues. Germline loops: CDR1 LNHDA, CDR2 SQIVND (reference sequence). CDR3 DNA (partial): TGTGCCAGTACCGGGGGGAGGGGCAGGTTTGGACAGCCT. Its translation is CASTGGRGRFGQP. In full, the CDR3 reads CASTGGRGRFGQPQYF.

This clone was recorded at least ten times. The observed sequence ends 3 residues before the CDR3 terminus, with the missing tail filled in from the germline J gene. The J gene is TRBJ1-5, the V gene TRBV30, with TRBD1 matching over 8 bases. The CDR3 length is 15 residues. Germline V gives CDR1 GTSNPN, CDR2 SVGIG (reference sequence). V was pared by 0 bases and J by 7 bases, with 8 bases of the junction left unmatched. The part of the CDR3 DNA that was read is TGTGCCTGGAGTGTTGGTCAGGGGGCAAGGCAGCCC. Translated, it gives CAWSVGQGARQP. The whole CDR3 protein is CAWSVGQGARQPQHF.

This clone was detected ten times or more. From the germline J gene comes the end of the CDR3, since the read stops 3 residues before it. The chain joins TRBV5-1 to TRBJ2-7, with D possibly being TRBD1 (5 bases). This CDR3 comprises 15 residues. Germline V gene sequence: CDR1 SGHRS, CDR2 YFSETQ. Between the trimmed V and J ends, which lost 0 bases and 6 bases, there was a span of 16 bases. The covered CDR3 bases are TGCGCCAGCAGCTTGGAGGGTGGCAGGGAAGGCGAG. It is translated as CASSLEGGREGE. The CDR3 as a whole reads CASSLEGGREGEQYF. The whole variable domain, remainder taken from reference TRBV5-1 and TRBJ2-7, is KAGVTQTPRYLIKTRGQQVTLSCSPISGHRSVSWYQQTPGQGLQFLFEYFSETQRNKGNFPGRFSGRQFSNSRSEMNVSTLELGDSALYLCASSLEGGREGEQYFGPGTRLTVT.

At least ten counts were recorded for this clone. The CDR3 end is not reached by the read, which stops 3 residues before it; the germline J gene fills it in. This rearrangement joins TRBV13 to TRBJ2-1; TRBD1 aligns across 10 bases. The V gene end was trimmed by 4 bases and the J gene end by 9 bases; junction bases not matched to a gene: 15. The CDR3 is 17 amino acids. In germline, CDR1 is PRHDT, CDR2 FYEKMQ (reference sequence). The CDR3: CASSSNNQATGGIEQFF. The sequenced part of the CDR3 DNA is TGTGCCAGCAGCTCCAATAACCAGGCGACAGGGGGCATTGAG.

This clone was recorded at least ten times. Read sequence stops 3 residues before the CDR3 end, and the germline J gene provides the missing end. The chain recombines TRBV18 with TRBJ1-2; D ambiguous. Germline assignment: CDR1 KGHSH and CDR2 LQKENI. V lost 3 bases to trimming and J lost 2 bases, with 10 bases between them. This CDR3 contains 14 residues. The CDR3 DNA, read in part, is TGTGCCAGCTCACCTGGCAGGAACAACTATGGC. This sequence encodes CASSPGRNNYG. In full, the CDR3 is CASSPGRNNYGYTF.

This clone has ten or more counts. CDR3 DNA (partial): TGTGCCAGTAGTAGCACAGCCGGGACAGCAAGCTCTGGGGCCAACGTC. Translating it yields CASSSTAGTASSGANV. The complete CDR3 protein is CASSSTAGTASSGANVLTF. The genes are TRBV19 and TRBJ2-6; the match to TRBD1 covers 7 bases. The read ends 3 residues shy of where the CDR3 ends; the end is completed using the germline J gene. The germline V gene encodes CDR1 LNHDA and CDR2 SQIVND (reference sequence). The length of the CDR3 is 19 residues. V was pared by 4 bases and J by 0 bases, with 12 bases of the junction left unmatched.

This clone was seen ten or more times. The CDR3 end is not reached by the read, which stops 3 residues before it; the germline J gene fills it in. The V and J genes are TRBV5-4 and TRBJ1-4; tentative D call: TRBD1 (6 bases). The ends were cut back, 7 bases at V and 8 bases at J, with 18 bases in the middle. CDR1 and CDR2 (germline): SGHNT, YYREEE (reference sequence). The CDR3 has 14 amino acids. CDR3 DNA, as far as it was read: TGTGCCAGCTCCAATCAGGGGCCTCACGAAAAA. As protein: CASSNQGPHEK. The whole CDR3 region reads CASSNQGPHEKLFF.

This clone has at least ten counts. The CDR3 goes on 3 residues after the read ends, and that part is filled in from the germline J gene. The rearrangement uses TRBV20-1 and TRBJ2-3; the match to TRBD1 covers 7 bases. The ends lost 7 bases at V and 2 bases at J; junction bases unmatched: 6. CDR1 is DFQATT and CDR2 is SNEGSKA in the germline V gene (reference sequence). The CDR3 loop spans 13 amino acids. CDR3 DNA, as far as it was read: TGCAGTGGTAGGACAGGACACACAGATACG. This translates into CSGRTGHTDT. The full CDR3 reads CSGRTGHTDTQYF.

This clone was detected ten times or more. Read sequence stops 3 residues before the CDR3 end, and the germline J gene provides the missing end. The chain recombines TRBV20-1 with TRBJ1-1, with a weak D call TRBD1 (5 bases). Germline V gives CDR1 DFQATT, CDR2 SNEGSKA (reference sequence). V dropped 4 bases and J dropped 7 bases, with 7 bases sitting between them. This CDR3 spans 10 amino acids. The sequenced CDR3 bases are TGCAGTGCTAAGAGGGGTGAA. Translation: CSAKRGE. The full CDR3 is CSAKRGEAFF.

This clone was found many times. The read ends 3 residues early relative to the CDR3; the germline J gene fills the gap. The chain is built from TRBV4-1 and TRBJ2-7; 8 nucleotides agree with TRBD1. This CDR3 is 15 amino acids long. The V and J ends lost 1 base and 6 bases, in that order; junction bases with no gene match: 8. Germline values: CDR1 MGHRA, CDR2 YSYEKL. The CDR3 protein is CASSQGPGGFPEQYF. The DNA read from the CDR3 is TGCGCCAGCAGCCAAGGTCCAGGGGGCTTTCCCGAG.

This clone was seen many times. The read ends 3 residues before the CDR3 terminus; that terminus is restored from the germline J gene. The V and J genes are TRBV16 and TRBJ1-2; 8 bases agree with TRBD1. J gave up 7 bases and V 7 bases, and 5 bases lay outside the gene matches. This CDR3 has 12 amino acids. The germline V gene encodes CDR1 KGHSY and CDR2 FQNENV. CDR3 DNA (partial): TGTGCCAGCACCCCGGACAGGGTTGGC. It encodes CASTPDRVG. The entire CDR3 protein is CASTPDRVGYTF.

This clone came up many times. The read terminates 3 residues ahead of where the CDR3 ends, so the germline J gene completes it. The chain joins TRBV19 to TRBJ2-7; 7 nucleotides line up with TRBD1. V lost 6 bases and J lost 0; bases outside the gene matches: 8. This CDR3 spans 15 amino acids. CDR1 is LNHDA, CDR2 SQIVND, per germline (reference sequence). CDR3 DNA, as far as it was read: TGTGCCAGTAGCCGTGCCCGGGACAGCTCCTACGAG. Encoded protein: CASSRARDSSYE. The full CDR3 protein reads CASSRARDSSYEQYF.

This clone showed up many times. The read ends 3 residues early relative to the CDR3; the germline J gene fills the gap. The V and J genes are TRBV7-3 and TRBJ1-2; D might be TRBD1 (5 bases). With 5 bases removed from V and 4 bases from J, the gap between germline ends came to 20 bases. CDR3 length: 16 residues. The germline CDR1 and CDR2 sequences are SGHTA and FQGTGA. CDR3 sequence: CASSPADSLSAYGYTF. CDR3 bases read: TGTGCCAGCAGCCCCGCCGACAGCCTTTCTGCCTATGGC.

This clone occurred many times. One end of the junction does not line up with germline, which may come from a read error. The sequence runs out 3 residues before the end of the CDR3; the remainder is reconstructed from the germline J gene. V is TRBV4-2 and J is TRBJ1-2; D perhaps matches TRBD1 (6 bases). The CDR3 contains 16 residues. Germline V gene lookup returns CDR1 LGHNA and CDR2 YNFKEQ. The sequenced CDR3 bases are TGCGCCAGCAGCCAAGATACAAAGGACAGAGTGGGTGGC. Residues: CASSQDTKDRVGG. The full-length CDR3 reads as CASSQDTKDRVGGYTF.

This clone was seen a few times. The sequenced fragment ends 3 residues before the CDR3 boundary, so the rest is inferred from the germline J gene. The rearrangement uses TRBV7-2 and TRBJ2-7; 11 nucleotides line up with TRBD2. Looked up from germline, CDR1 is SGHTA and CDR2 is FQGNSA. CDR3 length: 17 residues. The CDR3: CASRLAATSGVLYEQYF. The covered CDR3 bases are TGTGCAAGTCGCTTAGCAGCGACTAGCGGGGTCCTCTACGAG. Looking up the rest from reference TRBV7-2 and TRBJ2-7 gives the full variable domain: GAGVSQSPSNKVTEKGKDVELRCDPISGHTALYWYRQSLGQGLEFLIYFQGNSAPDKSGLPSDRFSAERTGGSVSTLTIQRTQQEDSAVYLCASRLAATSGVLYEQYFGPGTRLTVT.

This clone was recorded many times. The read falls 3 residues short of the CDR3 end, and the missing part is taken from the germline J gene. This CDR3 is also generated by other DNA sequences in the sample. V is TRBV2 and J is TRBJ1-5; D remains ambiguous. This CDR3 region has 14 residues. From germline, CDR1 is SNHLY and CDR2 FYNNEI. V lost 4 bases and J 0 bases, leaving 7 bases between the germline ends. The part of the CDR3 DNA that was read is TGTGCCAGCAGTGTGCAGGCTAGCAATCAGCCC. Encoded protein: CASSVQASNQP. The CDR3 in its entirety is CASSVQASNQPQHF. Based on the CDR3 plus reference TRBV2 and TRBJ1-5, the full variable domain is EPEVTQTPSHQVTQMGQEVILRCVPISNHLYFYWYRQILGQKVEFLVSFYNNEISEKSEIFDDQFSVERPDGSNFTLKIRSTKLEDSAMYFCASSVQASNQPQHFGDGTRLSIL.

This clone showed up many times. Read data end 3 residues before the CDR3 end; the end is taken from the germline J gene. The chain is built from TRBV19 and TRBJ2-3; tentatively, D is TRBD2 (7 bases). The V end lost 6 bases, the J end lost 4 bases, and 11 bases lay between the germline ends. The V gene's germline CDR1 is LNHDA and CDR2 SQIVND (reference sequence). The CDR3 runs to 13 residues. Incomplete CDR3 DNA: TGTGCCAGTAGCGAAGGGGGGGCAGATACG. Its protein is CASSEGGADT. The whole CDR3 sequence reads CASSEGGADTQYF.

This clone was seen many times. The read finishes 3 residues shy of the CDR3 end, and the germline J gene is used to complete it. The V gene is TRBV15, the J gene TRBJ2-1; D perhaps matches TRBD1 (7 bases). Germline values: CDR1 LNHNV, CDR2 YYDKDF (reference sequence). Trimming took 7 bases from V and 8 from J, leaving 18 bases between them. The CDR3 is made up of 14 amino acids. The CDR3 here is CATKRGLGGDEQFF. The DNA read from the CDR3 is TGTGCCACCAAGAGGGGGCTCGGAGGGGATGAG. The variable domain in full, with the rest retrieved from reference TRBV15 and TRBJ2-1, is DAMVIQNPRYQVTQFGKPVTLSCSQTLNHNVMYWYQQKSSQAPKLLFHYYDKDFNNEADTPDNFQSRRPNTSFCFLDIRSPGLGDTAMYLCATKRGLGGDEQFFGPGTRLTVL.

This clone was recorded many times. The CDR3 is cut off 3 residues early in the read; its end comes from the germline J gene. J is TRBJ1-5 and V is TRBV14; TRBD1 matches 7 bases. Germline V lookup: CDR1 SGHDN, CDR2 FVKESK. The CDR3 has 15 residues. V dropped 4 bases and J dropped 7; count of bases not matched to a gene: 10. This CDR3 reads CASSPQGWGEQPQHF. CDR3 DNA, as far as it was read: TGTGCCAGCAGCCCACAGGGGTGGGGCGAGCAGCCC.

Concerning this clone itself: With a much larger clone just one base away, this may be a read error. The read stops 3 residues short of the end of the CDR3; the missing end is completed from the germline J gene. The chain recombines TRBV7-2 with TRBJ1-3; tentatively, D is TRBD1 (6 bases). Per germline, CDR1 SGHTA and CDR2 FQGNSA. CDR3 length: 15 amino acids. The covered CDR3 bases are TGTGCCAGCGGCTTAGCGGCCAGGGGAGGAAACACC. Its protein is CASGLAARGGNT. In full, the CDR3 is CASGLAARGGNTIYF.